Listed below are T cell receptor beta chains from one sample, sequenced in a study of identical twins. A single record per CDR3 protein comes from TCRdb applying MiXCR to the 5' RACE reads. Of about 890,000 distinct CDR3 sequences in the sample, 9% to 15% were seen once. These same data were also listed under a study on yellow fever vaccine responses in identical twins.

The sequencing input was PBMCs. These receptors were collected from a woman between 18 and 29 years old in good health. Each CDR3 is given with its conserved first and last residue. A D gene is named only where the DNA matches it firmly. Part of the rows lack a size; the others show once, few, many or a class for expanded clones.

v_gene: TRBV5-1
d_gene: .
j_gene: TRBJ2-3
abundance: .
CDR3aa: CASSDASTDTQYF
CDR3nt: TGCGCCAGCAGCGATGCTAGCACAGATACGCAGTATTTT

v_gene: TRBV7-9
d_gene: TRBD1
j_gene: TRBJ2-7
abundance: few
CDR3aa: CASSLDYRQGANEQYF
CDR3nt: TGTGCCAGCAGCTTAGATTACCGGCAGGGGGCCAACGAGCAGTACTTC

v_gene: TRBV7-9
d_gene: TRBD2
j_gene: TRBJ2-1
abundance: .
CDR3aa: CASSTPTSGTYNEQFF
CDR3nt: TGTGCCAGCAGCACCCCGACTAGCGGCACCTACAATGAGCAGTTCTTC

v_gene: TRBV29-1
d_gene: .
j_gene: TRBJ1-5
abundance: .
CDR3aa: CSAQAPNQPQHF
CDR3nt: TGCAGCGCACAGGCTCCCAATCAGCCCCAGCATTTT

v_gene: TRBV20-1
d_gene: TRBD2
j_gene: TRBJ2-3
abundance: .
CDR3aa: CSAGLAGPDTQYF
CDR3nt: TGCAGTGCTGGACTAGCGGGACCAGATACGCAGTATTTT

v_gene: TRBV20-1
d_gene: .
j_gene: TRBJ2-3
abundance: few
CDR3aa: CSAPDVGASLTDTQYF
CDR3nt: TGCAGTGCCCCTGACGTGGGGGCATCGCTCACAGATACGCAGTATTTT

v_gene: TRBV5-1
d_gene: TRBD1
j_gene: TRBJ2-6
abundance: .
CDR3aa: CASNLFGQGHLYDSGANVLTF
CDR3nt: TGCGCCAGCAATCTCTTCGGACAGGGGCACCTTTATGACTCTGGGGCCAACGTCCTGACTTTC

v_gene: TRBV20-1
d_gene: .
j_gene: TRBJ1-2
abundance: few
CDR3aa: CSARPSTGEGDGYTF
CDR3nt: TGCAGTGCTAGACCCTCGACAGGCGAAGGGGATGGCTACACCTTC

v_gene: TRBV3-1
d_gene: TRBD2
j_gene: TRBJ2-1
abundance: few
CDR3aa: CASKRTSGANEQFF
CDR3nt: TGTGCCAGCAAGAGGACTAGCGGTGCCAATGAGCAGTTCTTC

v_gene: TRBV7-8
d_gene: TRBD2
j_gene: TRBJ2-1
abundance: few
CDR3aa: CASSFPGLADYNEQFF
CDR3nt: TGTGCCAGCAGCTTTCCGGGACTAGCGGATTACAATGAGCAGTTCTTC

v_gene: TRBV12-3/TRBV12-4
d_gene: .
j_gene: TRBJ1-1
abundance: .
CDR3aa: CASSLLGMNTEAFF
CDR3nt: TGTGCCAGCAGTTTACTAGGGATGAACACTGAAGCTTTCTTT

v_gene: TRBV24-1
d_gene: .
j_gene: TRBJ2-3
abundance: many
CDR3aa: CATSDAGTLGSTDTQYF
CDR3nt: TGTGCCACCAGCGATGCCGGGACCCTTGGGTCGACAGATACGCAGTATTTT

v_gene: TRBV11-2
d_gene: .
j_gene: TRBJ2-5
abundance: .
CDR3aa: CASTQGFQETQYF
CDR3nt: TGTGCCAGCACCCAGGGGTTCCAAGAGACCCAGTACTTC

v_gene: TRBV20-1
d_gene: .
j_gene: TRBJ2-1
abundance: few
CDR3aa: CSARDLGGGHNEQFF
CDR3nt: TGCAGTGCTAGAGATCTGGGCGGTGGACACAATGAGCAGTTCTTC

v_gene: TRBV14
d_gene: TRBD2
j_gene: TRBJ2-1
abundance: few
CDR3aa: CASNTWTSDNEQFF
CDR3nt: TGTGCCAGTAATACTTGGACTAGCGATAATGAGCAGTTCTTC

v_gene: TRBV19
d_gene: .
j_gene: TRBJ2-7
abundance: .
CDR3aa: CASSTTHEQYF
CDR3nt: TGTGCCAGTAGTACCACCCACGAGCAGTACTTC

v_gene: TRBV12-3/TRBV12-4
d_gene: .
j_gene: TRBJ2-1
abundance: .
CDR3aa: CASSLAQGGGKRLLGNEQFF
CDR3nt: TGTGCCAGCAGTTTAGCGCAGGGTGGCGGGAAGAGGCTACTGGGGAATGAGCAGTTCTTC

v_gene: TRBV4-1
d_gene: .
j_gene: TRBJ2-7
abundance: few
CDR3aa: CASSVRDGASYEQYF
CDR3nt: TGCGCCAGCAGCGTCCGGGACGGGGCCTCCTACGAGCAGTACTTC

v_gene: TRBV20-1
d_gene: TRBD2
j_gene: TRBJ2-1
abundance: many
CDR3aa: CSARAGVGRAGDEQFF
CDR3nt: TGCAGTGCTAGAGCTGGGGTCGGGAGGGCCGGCGATGAGCAGTTCTTC

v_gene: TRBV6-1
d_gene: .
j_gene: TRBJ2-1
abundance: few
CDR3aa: CASRRLPLYNEQFF
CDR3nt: TGTGCCAGCAGGCGCTTACCTCTTTACAATGAGCAGTTCTTC

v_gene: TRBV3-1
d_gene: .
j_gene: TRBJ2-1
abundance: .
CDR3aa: CASSSSVGGRYNEQFF
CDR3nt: TGTGCCAGCAGCTCATCAGTTGGGGGGCGGTACAATGAGCAGTTCTTC

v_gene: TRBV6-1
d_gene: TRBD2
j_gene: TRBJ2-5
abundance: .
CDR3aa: CASSPGLAGSGTQYF
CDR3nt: TGTGCCAGCAGCCCGGGACTAGCAGGTTCGGGGACCCAGTACTTC

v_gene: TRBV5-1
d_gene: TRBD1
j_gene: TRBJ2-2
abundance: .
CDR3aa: CASKYEKTGSRTGELFF
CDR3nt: TGCGCCAGCAAGTATGAAAAGACAGGGAGTAGAACCGGGGAGCTGTTTTTT

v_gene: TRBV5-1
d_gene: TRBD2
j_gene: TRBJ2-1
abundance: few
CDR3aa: CASSTSSGVSEQFF
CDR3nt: TGCGCCAGCAGCACCTCTAGCGGGGTGAGTGAGCAGTTCTTC

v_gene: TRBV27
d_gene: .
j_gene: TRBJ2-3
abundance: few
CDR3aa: CASSFLTGTDTQYF
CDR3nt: TGTGCCAGCAGTTTTCTTACTGGCACAGATACGCAGTATTTT

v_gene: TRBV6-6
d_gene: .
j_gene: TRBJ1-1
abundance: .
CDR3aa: CASTLNTGTEAFF
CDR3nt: TGTGCCAGCACCTTAAATACCGGGACTGAAGCTTTCTTT